These 27 T cell receptor beta chains were sequenced from one sample in a study of blood T cell repertoires in COVID-19. Some clones are missing from TCRdb's copy, which holds only in-frame ones; the method was immunoSEQ multiplex PCR. The data show 100,000 to 150,000 clones, roughly 74% seen once. The sample taken for sequencing was peripheral blood. Every receptor here comes from a man aged 60-69 years with acute or convalescent COVID-19.

A few counts support this clone. This chain joins TRBV7-6 and TRBJ2-2, with TRBD2 as a possible D gene (6 bases). CDR1 is SGHVS and CDR2 is FNYEAQ in the germline V gene. The CDR3 is 14 residues long. V gave up 8 bases and J gave up 3 bases, with 13 bases separating them. The CDR3 bases are TGTGCCAGCGGAGGGACCCTTCACACCGGGGAGCTGTTTTTT. This gives the protein CASGGTLHTGELFF.

The chain carries TRBV29-1 and TRBJ1-4; D remains ambiguous. CDR1 and CDR2 from the germline V gene are SQVTM and ANQGSEA. Trimming removed 5 bases at V and 13 bases at J, with 11 bases between. The CDR3 has 10 amino acids. The CDR3 DNA follows: TGCAGCGTTTGGAGGGAACGACTGTTTTTT. The encoded protein is CSVWRERLFF.

The V and J genes are TRBV30 and TRBJ2-7; possible D gene TRBD1, 6 bases. Germline V CDR1 and CDR2: GTSNPN, SVGIG (reference sequence). Trimming shortened V by 3 bases and J by 1 base, and 10 bases separated the two germline ends. The CDR3 runs to 13 residues. CDR3 sequence reads: CAWRLTGSYEQYF. DNA of the CDR3: TGTGCCTGGAGACTGACAGGATCCTACGAGCAGTACTTC.

The sample holds one count of this clone. The chain carries TRBV14 and TRBJ2-6; weak D call: TRBD1 (5 bases). Trimming left V 1 base short and J 0 bases short, with 16 bases between. The germline V gene encodes CDR1 SGHDN and CDR2 FVKESK. The CDR3 spans 19 residues. The DNA of the CDR3 is TGTGCCAGCAGCCAAGTAAAGGGGCTCTCCTACTCTGGGGCCAACGTCCTGACTTTC. It translates to CASSQVKGLSYSGANVLTF.

To note about this clone: The junction shows a germline mismatch at one end, possibly a read error. This chain connects TRBV6-2 or TRBV6-3 to TRBJ2-5, with D uncertain. The CDR3 covers 13 residues. In germline, CDR1 is MNHEY, CDR2 SVGEGT. CDR3 protein: CASNYRYQETQYF. The CDR3 DNA sequence: TGTGCCAGCAATTACCGGTACCAAGAGACCCAGTACTTC.

The chain combines TRBV10-3 with TRBJ1-1, with 7 nucleotides matching TRBD1. The CDR3 runs 14 residues. Per the germline V gene, CDR1 is ENHRY and CDR2 is SYGVKD. Trimming took 10 bases from V and 1 from J; bases not matched to a gene: 9. The CDR3 loop reads CASGPGQRNTEAFF. The CDR3 DNA follows: TGTGCCAGCGGACCGGGACAGAGGAACACTGAAGCTTTCTTT.

This clone was observed a few times. The chain joins TRBV2 to TRBJ2-2; 8 bases agree with TRBD1. With 7 bases clipped from V and 1 base from J, the junction kept 2 bases outside the gene matches. This CDR3 region has 14 residues. Germline V gives CDR1 SNHLY, CDR2 FYNNEI. This chain's CDR3 is CASKGTGNTGELFF. The CDR3 DNA reads TGTGCCAGCAAAGGGACAGGGAACACCGGGGAGCTGTTTTTT.

The genes are TRBV24-1 and TRBJ1-2; D is unresolved. The CDR3 is 13 amino acids. V was pared by 3 bases and J by 4 bases, with 8 bases between. Looked up from germline, CDR1 is KGHDR and CDR2 is SFDVKD. This CDR3 is CATSDGGSYGYTF. The CDR3 DNA is TGTGCCACCAGTGATGGAGGTTCCTATGGCTACACCTTC.

This rearrangement joins TRBV5-1 to TRBJ2-1, with 13 bases that match TRBD2. This CDR3 has 16 residues. Trimming took 4 bases from V and 0 from J; bases not matched to a gene: 1. Per germline, CDR1 SGHRS and CDR2 YFSETQ. The CDR3 coding sequence is TGCGCCAGCAGCCGGACTAGCGGGGGCTCCTACAATGAGCAGTTCTTC. This sequence encodes CASSRTSGGSYNEQFF. The full variable domain, completed using reference TRBV5-1 and TRBJ2-1, is KAGVTQTPRYLIKTRGQQVTLSCSPISGHRSVSWYQQTPGQGLQFLFEYFSETQRNKGNFPGRFSGRQFSNSRSEMNVSTLELGDSALYLCASSRTSGGSYNEQFFGPGTRLTVL.

This sequence joins TRBV28 and TRBJ2-7; D ambiguous. V was clipped by 10 bases and J by 2 bases, with 18 bases between them. Looked up from germline, CDR1 is MDHEN and CDR2 is SYDVKM. The CDR3 covers 14 residues. CDR3 sequence (DNA): TGTGCCACCCATGTCCAGCGCGTCCCCTACGAGCAGTACTTC. Protein: CATHVQRVPYEQYF.

The CDR3 sequence is CAWSPKGLLVKPQHF. The CDR3 DNA follows: TGTGCCTGGAGCCCTAAGGGGCTTCTCGTGAAGCCCCAGCATTTT. V gene TRBV30 combines with J gene TRBJ1-5, with D possibly being TRBD1 (5 bases). This CDR3 has 15 amino acids. V was clipped by 3 bases and J by 8 bases, with 20 bases between them. Germline V gives CDR1 GTSNPN, CDR2 SVGIG (reference sequence).

The chain is built from TRBV19 and TRBJ2-1; D might be TRBD2 (6 bases). This CDR3 is 18 amino acids long. Germline CDR1 reads LNHDA; CDR2 reads SQIVND (reference sequence). The germline V and J ends were trimmed by 4 bases and 4 bases, with 23 bases remaining between them. The CDR3 region is CASSTHGKVAEIYNEQFF. Here the CDR3 DNA reads TGTGCCAGTAGTACACACGGCAAGGTAGCGGAGATATACAATGAGCAGTTCTTC.

The chain joins TRBV19 to TRBJ2-5, with 12 positions matching TRBD2. CDR1 and CDR2 from the germline V gene are LNHDA and SQIVND (reference sequence). Unmatched junction bases numbered 7, after V lost 6 bases and J lost 2 bases. The CDR3 is made up of 16 amino acids. The CDR3 loop reads CASRGQGLAGQETQYF. The CDR3 nucleotides are TGTGCCAGTAGAGGACAAGGACTAGCGGGGCAAGAGACCCAGTACTTC.

In this sample, this clone turned up a few times. The chain combines TRBV5-1 with TRBJ1-6; D ambiguous. The CDR3 contains 13 residues. Trimming pared 5 bases from V and 8 bases from J, leaving 11 bases between. Germline CDR1 is SGHRS and CDR2 is YFSETQ. DNA of the CDR3: TGCGCCAGCAGGGAGGGCAGAGATTCACCCCTCCACTTT. Protein product: CASREGRDSPLHF.

J is TRBJ1-2 and V is TRBV5-4, with TRBD1 identical over 12 bases. Trimming removed 4 bases from V and 8 bases from J; junction bases left unmatched: 6. Germline values: CDR1 SGHNT, CDR2 YYREEE (reference sequence). This CDR3 has 14 residues. CDR3 DNA: TGTGCCAGCAGCCGGGACAGGGGGCTATGGGGCTACACCTTC. Its protein is CASSRDRGLWGYTF.

This clone was observed a few times. The chain uses TRBV6-6 and TRBJ1-2; the D is unclear. Germline-derived CDR1 and CDR2 are MNHNY and SVGAGI (reference sequence). The V end lost 0 bases, the J end lost 8 bases, and 16 bases lay between the germline ends. The CDR3 runs to 15 residues. As DNA, the CDR3 is TGTGCCAGCAGTTACTCGAGAGCGGGTACGGGGGGCTACACCTTC. Translated, it gives CASSYSRAGTGGYTF.

The genes are TRBV5-1 and TRBJ2-3, with D perhaps matching TRBD2 (7 bases). This CDR3 region has 15 residues. The V end lost 9 bases, the J end lost 1 base, and 18 bases lay between the germline ends. Germline V gene sequence: CDR1 SGHRS, CDR2 YFSETQ. DNA of the CDR3: TGCGCCACATACGAGGGGGGGAGCCGCACAGATACGCAGTATTTT. Its translation: CATYEGGSRTDTQYF. Using reference TRBV5-1 and TRBJ2-3 for the parts outside the CDR3, the full variable domain is KAGVTQTPRYLIKTRGQQVTLSCSPISGHRSVSWYQQTPGQGLQFLFEYFSETQRNKGNFPGRFSGRQFSNSRSEMNVSTLELGDSALYLCATYEGGSRTDTQYFGPGTRLTVL.

This clone was recorded many times. The V and J genes are TRBV2 and TRBJ1-6; 7 bases fit TRBD1. Per the germline V gene, CDR1 is SNHLY and CDR2 is FYNNEI. J was trimmed by 6 bases and V by 5 bases; bases with no gene match: 7. The CDR3 length is 15 residues. CDR3 amino acids: CASSLQGVPNSPLHF. CDR3 sequence (DNA): TGTGCCAGCAGTCTCCAGGGGGTTCCTAATTCACCCCTCCACTTT.

This chain links TRBV3-1 (or the pseudogene TRBV3-2) with TRBJ2-1, with 12 bases fitting TRBD2. The length of the CDR3 is 13 residues. Unmatched junction bases numbered 0, after V lost 4 bases and J lost 8 bases. Germline V CDR1 and CDR2: LGHDT, YNNKEL (reference sequence). CDR3 DNA sequence: TGTGCCAGCAGCCGACTAGCGGGAGATGAGCAGTTCTTC. Encoded protein: CASSRLAGDEQFF.

This clone showed up just once. The chain's CDR3 is CASSSGTVSGVETQYF. The DNA of the CDR3 is TGTGCCAGCAGCTCAGGGACAGTCTCGGGGGTAGAGACCCAGTACTTC. The rearrangement joins TRBV9 to TRBJ2-5, with TRBD1 as a possible D gene (7 bases). V shed 4 bases and J shed 4 bases, with 20 bases lying between them. The CDR3 covers 16 residues. CDR1 is SGDLS, CDR2 YYNGEE, per germline. Full variable domain (missing parts from reference TRBV9 and TRBJ2-5): DSGVTQTPKHLITATGQRVTLRCSPRSGDLSVYWYQQSLDQGLQFLIQYYNGEERAKGNILERFSAQQFPDLHSELNLSSLELGDSALYFCASSSGTVSGVETQYFGPGTRLLVL.

The chain recombines TRBV27 with TRBJ1-2; D gene uncertain. Germline CDR1 and CDR2: MNHEY and SMNVEV (reference sequence). The CDR3 extends over 13 amino acids. V lost 2 bases and J 4 bases, leaving 8 bases between the germline ends. CDR3 protein: CASSLISGYGYTF. CDR3 in DNA: TGTGCCAGCAGTTTAATTTCAGGCTATGGCTACACCTTC.

This chain's CDR3 is CATIWDSVSYEQYF. The DNA of the CDR3 is TGTGCCACCATATGGGACAGCGTCTCCTACGAGCAGTACTTC. This chain uses TRBV6-5 with TRBJ2-7; 7 bases fit TRBD1. Trimming removed 10 bases from V and 0 bases from J; junction bases left unmatched: 9. The CDR3 runs to 14 residues. Germline V CDR1 and CDR2: MNHEY, SVGAGI.

The J gene is TRBJ1-6, the V gene TRBV27, with 7 bases fitting TRBD1. The CDR3 contains 14 residues. Germline CDR1 reads MNHEY; CDR2 reads SMNVEV (reference sequence). The V and J ends lost 4 bases and 10 bases, in that order; junction bases with no gene match: 7. The CDR3 is CASSYNRGGSPLHF. CDR3 coding DNA: TGTGCCAGCAGTTATAACAGGGGCGGGTCACCCCTCCACTTT.

Comments on this clone: The same CDR3 arises from other DNA sequences in this sample as well. The J gene is TRBJ1-5, the V gene TRBV27, with TRBD1 matching 8 bases. CDR3 length equals 15 residues. V lost 2 bases, J lost 4 bases, and 4 bases stayed unmatched. CDR1 is MNHEY, CDR2 SMNVEV, per germline (reference sequence). DNA for the CDR3: TGTGCCAGCAGTTTAGGGACAGGACTAAATCAGCCCCAGCATTTT. The encoded protein is CASSLGTGLNQPQHF.

The sample holds a few counts of this clone. The chain employs TRBV11-3 and TRBJ1-1, with TRBD1 matching over 8 bases. This CDR3 spans 15 amino acids. V shed 5 bases and J 5 bases; nucleotides not matched to a gene: 10. Germline CDR1 is SGHNT and CDR2 is YENEEA. The CDR3 DNA is TGTGCCAGCAGCCGACAGGGGTTGGGGGGGACTGAAGCTTTCTTT. Encoded protein: CASSRQGLGGTEAFF.

The chain couples TRBV30 to TRBJ1-2; the match to TRBD1 covers 8 bases. Germline loops: CDR1 GTSNPN, CDR2 SVGIG (reference sequence). The CDR3 is made up of 14 amino acids. V lost 4 bases and J lost 6; bases outside the gene matches: 10. For the CDR3, the DNA is TGTGCCTGGACAGGGGGCGCGAGGGGAGATGGCTACACCTTC. It codes for CAWTGGARGDGYTF.

The genes are TRBV5-1 and TRBJ1-2; 7 bases are shared with TRBD1. The CDR3 consists of 14 residues. Germline CDR1 and CDR2: SGHRS and YFSETQ. Trimming cost V 6 bases and J 6 bases; bases outside gene matches: 11. CDR3 residues: CASMPAGGRDGYTF. As DNA, the CDR3 is TGCGCCAGCATGCCGGCAGGGGGTCGGGATGGCTACACCTTC.